This T cell receptor beta chain was identified during a study of blood T cell repertoires in COVID-19. As for the study in general: Samples representing acute and convalescent COVID-19 were sourced from the United States, Italy and Spain. PBMCs, B-cell-depleted T cells, or T cells provided the cDNA or gDNA that made up the material.

Trimming cost V 0 bases and J 2 bases, with 9 bases left between them. CDR3 length: 14 amino acids. CDR1 is SGDLS, CDR2 YYNGEE, per germline. Measured with immunoSEQ multiplex PCR; TCRdb has only the in-frame clones, and not every one. Among about 200,000 clones, approximately 90% were seen once, and the ten largest hold about 1.3%. Participants had their cohort set by participant-reported clinical history. The sequence was collected from a man in his thirties or forties who had recovered from COVID-19. The sample consisted of PBMCs or T cells enriched from blood (not recorded which). The J gene is TRBJ2-7, the V gene TRBV9, with a tentative D call TRBD1 (6 bases). CDR3 residues: CASSVGGRPYEQYF. The DNA of the CDR3 is TGTGCCAGCAGCGTAGGGGGGCGGCCCTACGAGCAGTACTTC.